Presented here are 10 T cell receptor beta chains from one specimen sequenced in a study of blood T cell repertoires in COVID-19. Assay used: immunoSEQ multiplex PCR; TCRdb lists only in-frame clones, some missing. The table has around 130,000 clones, roughly 86% seen once; the top ten hold approximately 20%. Sequenced: peripheral blood. These receptors all come from a woman between 50 and 59 years old who had recovered from COVID-19.

The rearrangement joins TRBV7-6 to TRBJ2-1; D is uncertain. This CDR3 is 16 amino acids long. The V gene lost 5 bases and the J gene lost 1 base, with 15 bases spanning the gap. The germline V gene has CDR1 SGHVS and CDR2 FNYEAQ. This CDR3 reads CASSLSSRWSYNEQFF. The CDR3 DNA reads as TGTGCCAGCAGCCTTTCCTCCAGGTGGTCCTACAATGAGCAGTTCTTC.

Here the CDR3 reads CASSLTGQGGYEQYF. The DNA of the CDR3 is TGTGCCAGCAGCTTAACGGGACAGGGGGGCTACGAGCAGTACTTC. This chain links TRBV7-9 with TRBJ2-7; 11 bases map to TRBD1. Per germline, CDR1 SEHNR and CDR2 FQNEAQ (reference sequence). The ends lost 2 bases at V and 3 bases at J; junction bases unmatched: 3. The CDR3 runs 15 residues.

The chain recombines TRBV29-1 with TRBJ2-3, with TRBD1 as a possible D gene (5 bases). Deletions cut 3 bases from V and 2 bases from J, with 9 bases between. This CDR3 is built from 13 residues. The germline V gene has CDR1 SQVTM and CDR2 ANQGSEA. CDR3 protein: CSVEGRVTDTQYF. CDR3 DNA sequence: TGCAGCGTTGAGGGCAGGGTCACAGATACGCAGTATTTT.

The V and J genes are TRBV5-4 and TRBJ2-1, with 7 bases matching TRBD1. Losses at the gene ends were 2 bases for V and 7 bases for J; bases not matched to a gene: 6. The CDR3 length is 14 residues. Germline V lookup: CDR1 SGHNT, CDR2 YYREEE (reference sequence). CDR3 residues: CASSFTGVRNEQFF. Written as DNA, the CDR3 is TGTGCCAGCAGCTTCACAGGGGTGAGGAATGAGCAGTTCTTC.

The chain uses TRBV30 and TRBJ2-7; TRBD2 matches at 11 bases. This CDR3 region has 18 residues. The trim removed 0 bases at V and 2 bases at J, leaving 12 bases unmatched. CDR1 and CDR2 (germline): GTSNPN, SVGIG (reference sequence). In nucleotides, the CDR3 is TGTGCCTGGAGTGTACCTAGGGTGGGACTAGCGGTCGCCTACGAGCAGTACTTC. It translates to CAWSVPRVGLAVAYEQYF.

This chain uses TRBV5-1 with TRBJ1-4; 10 bases map to TRBD1. Germline V CDR1 and CDR2: SGHRS, YFSETQ. The junction had 2 bases not matched to a gene; V was cut back by 0 bases and J by 6 bases. CDR3 length: 15 amino acids. CDR3: CASSLAGTGDEKLFF. In DNA, the CDR3 is TGCGCCAGCAGCTTGGCAGGGACAGGGGATGAAAAACTGTTTTTT.

The V and J genes are TRBV3-1 (or the pseudogene TRBV3-2) and TRBJ2-7; D gene ambiguous. There are 14 residues in the CDR3. Germline CDR1 and CDR2: LGHDT and YNNKEL (reference sequence). V was trimmed by 0 bases and J by 0 bases, leaving 6 bases between them. The CDR3 nucleotides read TGTGCCAGCAGCCAAGATCCAGTCTCCTACGAGCAGTACTTC. Its protein is CASSQDPVSYEQYF.

This chain links TRBV18 with TRBJ1-2; 7 nucleotides agree with TRBD1. CDR3 size: 19 residues. After removal of 2 bases from V and 5 bases from J, the junction contained 20 bases not matched to a gene. Germline V lookup: CDR1 KGHSH, CDR2 LQKENI. CDR3 in amino acids: CASSPFGPPPRDREYGYTF. The CDR3 coding sequence is TGTGCCAGCTCACCATTTGGACCCCCACCCCGCGACAGGGAGTATGGCTACACCTTC.

This sequence joins TRBV7-9 and TRBJ2-7; D is possibly TRBD1 (5 bases). The V gene's germline CDR1 is SEHNR and CDR2 FQNEAQ (reference sequence). The length of the CDR3 is 14 residues. Trimming cost V 1 base and J 0 bases, with 7 bases left between them. CDR3 DNA sequence: TGTGCCAGCAGCTTAGGCAGGGACTCCTACGAGCAGTACTTC. It translates to CASSLGRDSYEQYF. Using reference TRBV7-9 and TRBJ2-7 for the parts outside the CDR3, the full variable domain is DTGVSQNPRHKITKRGQNVTFRCDPISEHNRLYWYRQTLGQGPEFLTYFQNEAQLEKSRLLSDRFSAERPKGSFSTLEIQRTEQGDSAMYLCASSLGRDSYEQYFGPGTRLTVT.

The CDR3 protein is CASSSDRAEGDIQYF. The CDR3 DNA reads as TGTGCCAGTAGTTCGGACAGGGCGGAAGGAGACATTCAGTACTTC. The J gene is TRBJ2-4, the V gene TRBV19; 8 bases fit TRBD1. Germline trimming cut 5 bases from V and 8 bases from J; bases unmatched to any gene: 11. Germline V gene sequence: CDR1 LNHDA, CDR2 SQIVND (reference sequence). The CDR3 runs to 15 residues.